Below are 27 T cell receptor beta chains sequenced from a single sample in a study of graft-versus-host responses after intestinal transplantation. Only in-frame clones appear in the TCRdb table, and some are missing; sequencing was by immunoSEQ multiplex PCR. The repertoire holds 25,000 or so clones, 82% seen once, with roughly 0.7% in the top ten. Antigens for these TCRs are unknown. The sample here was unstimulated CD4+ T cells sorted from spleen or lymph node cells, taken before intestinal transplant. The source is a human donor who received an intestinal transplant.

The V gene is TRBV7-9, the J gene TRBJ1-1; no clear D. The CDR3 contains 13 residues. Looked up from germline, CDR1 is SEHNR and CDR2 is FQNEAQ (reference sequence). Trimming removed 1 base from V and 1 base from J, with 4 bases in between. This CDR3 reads CASSLEGNTEAFF. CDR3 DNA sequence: TGTGCCAGCAGCTTAGAGGGGAACACTGAAGCTTTCTTT.

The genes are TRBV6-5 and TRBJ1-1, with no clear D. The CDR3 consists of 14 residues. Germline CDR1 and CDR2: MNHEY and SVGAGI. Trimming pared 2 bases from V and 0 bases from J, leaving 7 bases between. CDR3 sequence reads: CASSYSELNTEAFF. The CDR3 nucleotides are TGTGCCAGCAGTTACAGCGAATTGAACACTGAAGCTTTCTTT.

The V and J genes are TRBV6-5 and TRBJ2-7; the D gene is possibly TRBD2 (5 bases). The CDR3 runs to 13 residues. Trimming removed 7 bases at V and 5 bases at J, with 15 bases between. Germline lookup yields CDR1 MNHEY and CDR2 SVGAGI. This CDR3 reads CASTPGEADEQYF. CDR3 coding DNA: TGTGCCAGCACCCCAGGAGAAGCGGACGAGCAGTACTTC.

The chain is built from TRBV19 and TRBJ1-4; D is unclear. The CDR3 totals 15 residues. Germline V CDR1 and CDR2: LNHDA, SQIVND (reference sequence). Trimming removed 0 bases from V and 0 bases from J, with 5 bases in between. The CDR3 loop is CASSIEAATNEKLFF. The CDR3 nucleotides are TGTGCCAGTAGTATAGAGGCAGCAACTAATGAAAAACTGTTTTTT.

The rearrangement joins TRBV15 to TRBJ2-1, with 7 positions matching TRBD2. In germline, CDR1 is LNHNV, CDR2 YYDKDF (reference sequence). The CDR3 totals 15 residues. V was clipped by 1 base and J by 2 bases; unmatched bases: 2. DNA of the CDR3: TGTGCCACCAGCAGAGGCGGGGGTCCCTACAATGAGCAGTTCTTC. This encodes CATSRGGGPYNEQFF. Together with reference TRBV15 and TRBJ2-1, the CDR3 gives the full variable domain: DAMVIQNPRYQVTQFGKPVTLSCSQTLNHNVMYWYQQKSSQAPKLLFHYYDKDFNNEADTPDNFQSRRPNTSFCFLDIRSPGLGDTAMYLCATSRGGGPYNEQFFGPGTRLTVL.

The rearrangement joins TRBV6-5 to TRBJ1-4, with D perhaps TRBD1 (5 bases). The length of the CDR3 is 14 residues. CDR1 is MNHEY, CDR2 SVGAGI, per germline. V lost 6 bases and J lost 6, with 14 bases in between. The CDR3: CASSSGTAYEKLFF. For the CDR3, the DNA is TGTGCCAGCAGCTCCGGGACGGCCTATGAAAAACTGTTTTTT.

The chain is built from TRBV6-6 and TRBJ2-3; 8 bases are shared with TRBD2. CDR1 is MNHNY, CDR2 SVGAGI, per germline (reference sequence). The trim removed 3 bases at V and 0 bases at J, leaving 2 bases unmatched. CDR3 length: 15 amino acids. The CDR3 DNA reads TGTGCCAGCAGTTATGCTAGCGGGAGCACAGATACGCAGTATTTT. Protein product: CASSYASGSTDTQYF.

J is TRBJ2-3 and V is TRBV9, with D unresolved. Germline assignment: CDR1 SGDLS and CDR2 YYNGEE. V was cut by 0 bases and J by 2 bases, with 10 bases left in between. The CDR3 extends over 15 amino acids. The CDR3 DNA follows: TGTGCCAGCAGCGTAGATACAAGGCTCACAGATACGCAGTATTTT. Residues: CASSVDTRLTDTQYF.

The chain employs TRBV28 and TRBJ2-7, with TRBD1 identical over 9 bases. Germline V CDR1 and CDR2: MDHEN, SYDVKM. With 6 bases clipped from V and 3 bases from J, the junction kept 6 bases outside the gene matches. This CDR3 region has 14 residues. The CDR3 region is CASSSTGGVYEQYF. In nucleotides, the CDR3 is TGTGCCAGCAGCTCCACAGGGGGCGTCTACGAGCAGTACTTC.

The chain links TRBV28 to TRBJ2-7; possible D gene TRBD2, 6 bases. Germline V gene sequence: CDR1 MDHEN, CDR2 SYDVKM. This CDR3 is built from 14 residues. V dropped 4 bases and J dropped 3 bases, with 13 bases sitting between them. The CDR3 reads CASSSSGLLYEQYF. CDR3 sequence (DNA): TGTGCCAGCAGTTCATCGGGACTCCTCTACGAGCAGTACTTC.

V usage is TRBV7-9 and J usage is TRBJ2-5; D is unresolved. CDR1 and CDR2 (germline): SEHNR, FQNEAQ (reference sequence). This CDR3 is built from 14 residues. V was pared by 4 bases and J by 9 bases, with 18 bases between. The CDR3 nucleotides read TGTGCCAGCAGCTCTCAAACAGTGCATGGGGCCCAGTACTTC. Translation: CASSSQTVHGAQYF.

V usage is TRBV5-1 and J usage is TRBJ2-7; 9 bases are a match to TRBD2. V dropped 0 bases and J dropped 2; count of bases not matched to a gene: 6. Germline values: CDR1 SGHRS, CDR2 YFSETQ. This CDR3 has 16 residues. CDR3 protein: CASSLGTSVTTYEQYF. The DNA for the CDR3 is TGCGCCAGCAGCTTGGGGACTAGCGTCACCACCTACGAGCAGTACTTC.

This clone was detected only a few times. CDR3 coding DNA: TGTGCCAGCAGTCTAGCGGGAGGGGGCCCCTACGAGCAGTACTTC. It is translated as CASSLAGGGPYEQYF. This chain connects TRBV27 to TRBJ2-7, with 12 positions matching TRBD2. The CDR3 runs 15 residues. Germline V gene lookup returns CDR1 MNHEY and CDR2 SMNVEV (reference sequence). The V gene end was trimmed by 5 bases and the J gene end by 2 bases; junction bases not matched to a gene: 4.

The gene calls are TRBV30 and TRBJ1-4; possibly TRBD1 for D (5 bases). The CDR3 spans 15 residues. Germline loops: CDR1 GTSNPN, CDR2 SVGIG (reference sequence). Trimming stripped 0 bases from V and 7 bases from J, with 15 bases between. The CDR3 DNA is TGTGCCTGGAGTGTAGACGGGGCCAGGAGTGAAAAACTGTTTTTT. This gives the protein CAWSVDGARSEKLFF. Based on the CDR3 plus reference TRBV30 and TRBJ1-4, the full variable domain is SQTIHQWPATLVQPVGSPLSLECTVEGTSNPNLYWYRQAAGRGLQLLFYSVGIGQISSEVPQNLSASRPQDRQFILSSKKLLLSDSGFYLCAWSVDGARSEKLFFGSGTQLSVL.

The CDR3 sequence: CASSTDGYNSPLHF. The DNA for the CDR3 is TGTGCCAGTAGTACAGACGGATATAATTCACCCCTCCACTTT. The J gene is TRBJ1-6, the V gene TRBV19, with no clear D. Germline V gives CDR1 LNHDA, CDR2 SQIVND (reference sequence). The germline V and J ends were trimmed by 4 bases and 4 bases, with 8 bases remaining between them. The CDR3 is 14 amino acids.

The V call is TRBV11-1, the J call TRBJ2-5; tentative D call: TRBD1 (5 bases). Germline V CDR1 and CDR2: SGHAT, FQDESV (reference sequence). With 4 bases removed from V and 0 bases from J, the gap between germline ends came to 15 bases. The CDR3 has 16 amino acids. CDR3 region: CASSSHWGRNQETQYF. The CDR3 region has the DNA TGTGCCAGCAGCTCACATTGGGGCCGTAACCAAGAGACCCAGTACTTC.

Written as DNA, the CDR3 is TGTGCCAGCAGCTTGACGGGAGCCTTGCACACCGGGGAGCTGTTTTTT. It is translated as CASSLTGALHTGELFF. The rearrangement links TRBV5-4 to TRBJ2-2; possibly TRBD2 for D (6 bases). CDR1 and CDR2 (germline): SGHNT, YYREEE (reference sequence). The V end lost 1 base, the J end lost 3 bases, and 13 bases lay between the germline ends. The CDR3 runs to 16 residues.

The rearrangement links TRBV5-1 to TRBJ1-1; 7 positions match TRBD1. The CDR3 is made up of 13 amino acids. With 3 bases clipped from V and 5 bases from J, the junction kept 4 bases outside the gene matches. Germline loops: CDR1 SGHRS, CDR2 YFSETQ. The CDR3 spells CASSSGTVTEAFF. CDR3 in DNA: TGCGCCAGCAGCTCGGGGACAGTTACTGAAGCTTTCTTT. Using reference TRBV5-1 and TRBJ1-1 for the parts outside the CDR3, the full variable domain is KAGVTQTPRYLIKTRGQQVTLSCSPISGHRSVSWYQQTPGQGLQFLFEYFSETQRNKGNFPGRFSGRQFSNSRSEMNVSTLELGDSALYLCASSSGTVTEAFFGQGTRLTVV.

The CDR3 loop is CSVEEGGAGGRSYEQYF. The CDR3 DNA is TGCAGCGTTGAAGAGGGAGGAGCGGGAGGAAGGTCCTACGAGCAGTACTTC. This chain links TRBV29-1 with TRBJ2-7; 9 nucleotides match TRBD2. V shed 0 bases, J shed 1 base, and the junction held 10 bases outside the gene matches. CDR1 and CDR2 from the germline V gene are SQVTM and ANQGSEA. CDR3 length equals 17 residues.

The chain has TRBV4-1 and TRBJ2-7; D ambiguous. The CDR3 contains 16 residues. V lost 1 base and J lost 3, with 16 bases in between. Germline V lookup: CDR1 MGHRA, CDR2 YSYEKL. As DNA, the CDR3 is TGCGCCAGCAGCCAAGCGTGGGCCCCGGTAGGCTACGAGCAGTACTTC. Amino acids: CASSQAWAPVGYEQYF.

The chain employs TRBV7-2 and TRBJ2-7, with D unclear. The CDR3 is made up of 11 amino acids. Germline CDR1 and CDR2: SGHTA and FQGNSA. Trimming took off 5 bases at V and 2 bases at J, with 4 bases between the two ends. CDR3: CASSVTYEQYF. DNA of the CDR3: TGTGCCAGCAGCGTCACCTACGAGCAGTACTTC.

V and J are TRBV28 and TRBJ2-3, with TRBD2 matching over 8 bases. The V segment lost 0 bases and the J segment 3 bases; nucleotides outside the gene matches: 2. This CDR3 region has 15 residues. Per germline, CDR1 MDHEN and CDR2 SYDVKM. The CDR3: CASSLWGGGTDTQYF. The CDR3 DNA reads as TGTGCCAGCAGTTTATGGGGCGGGGGGACAGATACGCAGTATTTT.

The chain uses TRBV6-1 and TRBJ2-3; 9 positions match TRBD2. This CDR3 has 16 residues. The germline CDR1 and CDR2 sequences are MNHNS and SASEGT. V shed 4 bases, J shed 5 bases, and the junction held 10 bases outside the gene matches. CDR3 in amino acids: CASSGRAGGPRDTQYF. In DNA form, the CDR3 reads TGTGCCAGCAGTGGAAGGGCGGGAGGGCCCAGAGATACGCAGTATTTT.

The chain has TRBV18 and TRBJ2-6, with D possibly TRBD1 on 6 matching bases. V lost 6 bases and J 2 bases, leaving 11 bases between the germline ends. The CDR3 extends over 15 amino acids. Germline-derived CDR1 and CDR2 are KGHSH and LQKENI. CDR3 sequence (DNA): TGTGCCAGCTCGACGGCAGGGGCTGGGGCCAACGTCCTGACTTTC. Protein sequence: CASSTAGAGANVLTF.

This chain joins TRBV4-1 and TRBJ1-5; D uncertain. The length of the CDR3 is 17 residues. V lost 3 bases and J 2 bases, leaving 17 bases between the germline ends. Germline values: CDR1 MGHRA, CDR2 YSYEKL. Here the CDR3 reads CASSQGWRARGNQPQHF. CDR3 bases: TGCGCCAGCAGCCAGGGTTGGAGGGCGAGGGGCAATCAGCCCCAGCATTTT.

The DNA of the CDR3 is TGTGCCAGCAGTGACCCCTCTAGCGGAGGCACAGATACGCAGTATTTT. Translated, it gives CASSDPSSGGTDTQYF. The J gene is TRBJ2-3, the V gene TRBV6-1, with 7 positions matching TRBD2. CDR3 length: 16 residues. CDR1 and CDR2 from the germline V gene are MNHNS and SASEGT. V lost 3 bases, J lost 1 base, and 7 bases stayed unmatched.

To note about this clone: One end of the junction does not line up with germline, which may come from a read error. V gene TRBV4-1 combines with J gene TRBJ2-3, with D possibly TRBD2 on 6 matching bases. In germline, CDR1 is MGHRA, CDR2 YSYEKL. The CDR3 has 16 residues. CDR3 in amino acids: CASSQRREIRGDTQYF. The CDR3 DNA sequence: TGTGCCAGCAGCCAAAGGAGGGAGATAAGGGGAGATACGCAGTATTTT.